These T cell receptor beta chains were read from a single sample in a study of identical twins. Via MiXCR, TCRdb re-called the 5' RACE reads, giving one row per CDR3 protein. The data contain 400,000 to 550,000 distinct CDR3 sequences, around 20% of them singletons. The same data also contributed to another study, on T cells expressing NK-cell markers.

Input material: CD4+ T cells sorted from blood. The source is a young woman in good health. CDR3s include the opening cysteine and the closing phenylalanine or tryptophan. The D gene is left open where the match is weak. Expanded clones get a size class; other rows say once, few or many, or leave the size out.

abundance,j_gene,d_gene,v_gene,CDR3nt,CDR3aa
.,TRBJ2-3,TRBD2,TRBV15,TGTGCCACCAGCAGATTACGGGAGGATTCAGATACGCAGTATTTT,CATSRLREDSDTQYF
few,TRBJ2-7,.,TRBV20-1,TGCAGTGCCCTTACCGGGACGAGGAGCTCCTACGAGCAGTACTTC,CSALTGTRSSYEQYF
few,TRBJ2-3,TRBD2,TRBV6-5,TGTGCCAGCAGTTACCGTCTAGCGGGGGGGCCAGATACGCAGTATTTT,CASSYRLAGGPDTQYF
.,TRBJ1-6,TRBD1,TRBV7-2,TGTGCCAGCAGCCCCAACCAGGGGGCGTTCGAACCCCTCCACTTT,CASSPNQGAFEPLHF
many,TRBJ2-1,TRBD2,TRBV5-1,TGCGCCAGCAGCTTCGATCTAGCGGGGGCCTCCTACAATGAGCAGTTCTTC,CASSFDLAGASYNEQFF
.,TRBJ2-1,TRBD2,TRBV5-1,TGCGCCAGCAGCCCGAGAACTAGCGGGGACAATGAGCAGTTCTTC,CASSPRTSGDNEQFF
.,TRBJ2-3,.,TRBV10-3,TGTGCCATCAGTGAGCCCGGGGGTCGGGTGACAGATACGCAGTATTTT,CAISEPGGRVTDTQYF
.,TRBJ2-1,TRBD1,TRBV10-3,TGTGCCATCAAGAGACAGGGGGAGATAGGTGAGCAGTTCTTC,CAIKRQGEIGEQFF
.,TRBJ2-1,TRBD2,TRBV7-2,TGTGCCAGCAGCTTGACGAGAGGGACTAACTACTACAATGAGCAGTTCTTC,CASSLTRGTNYYNEQFF
few,TRBJ2-1,TRBD2,TRBV6-1,TGTGCCAGCAGACCGAATGGACTAGCGAGCTACAATGAGCAGTTCTTC,CASRPNGLASYNEQFF
.,TRBJ1-2,.,TRBV12-3/TRBV12-4,TGTGCCAGCCGGGCCGGGGGCGGCTACACCTTC,CASRAGGGYTF
few,TRBJ2-7,.,TRBV10-2,TGCGCCAGCAGTGACCCGAGTTACGAGCAGTACTTC,CASSDPSYEQYF
.,TRBJ2-7,.,TRBV3-1,TGTGCCAGCAGCCAAGATGGCCTCTTCCGGGTCCGCCACTACGAGCAGTACTTC,CASSQDGLFRVRHYEQYF
.,TRBJ2-3,TRBD1,TRBV6-2/TRBV6-3,TGTGCCAGCAGTTACCCGGGACAGGAGAGCACAGATACGCAGTATTTT,CASSYPGQESTDTQYF
.,TRBJ2-3,TRBD2,TRBV9,TGTGCCAGCAGCGTAGACGGGAGGAACTCAGATACGCAGTATTTT,CASSVDGRNSDTQYF
.,TRBJ2-7,TRBD2,TRBV20-1,TGCAGTGCAACCCCTAGCGGGGGCTACGAGCAGTACTTC,CSATPSGGYEQYF
few,TRBJ1-4,.,TRBV18,TGTGCCAGCTCAGTGGGGGACTCTAATGAAAAACTGTTTTTT,CASSVGDSNEKLFF
.,TRBJ2-7,.,TRBV21-1,TGTGCCAGCAGCAAATGGCCCTTTAAGGGGCGACACTACGAGCAGTACTTC,CASSKWPFKGRHYEQYF
.,TRBJ1-1,.,TRBV20-1,TGCAGTGAAGAGGATGAAAACACTGAAGCTTTCTTT,CSEEDENTEAFF
.,TRBJ2-7,TRBD2,TRBV7-2,TGTGCCAGCAGCTTAGGGCTAGCGGGAGCCGCTTGGGGGCAGTACTTC,CASSLGLAGAAWGQYF
few,TRBJ2-1,TRBD2,TRBV20-1,TGCAGTGCTATTGGGGCGGGGGGGCGTCGGAGGAATGAGCAGTTCTTC,CSAIGAGGRRRNEQFF
.,TRBJ2-7,TRBD1,TRBV5-1,TGCGCCAGCAGCTCTACCGGGACAGGGGTCGTCGAGCAGTACTTC,CASSSTGTGVVEQYF
.,TRBJ1-5,.,TRBV10-2,TGCGCCAGCAGTGAGTCAATCAGGGCAGGGCGTCAGCCCCAGCATTTT,CASSESIRAGRQPQHF
.,TRBJ1-2,.,TRBV6-5,TGTGCCAGCAGTTCCACCCATCTCATTAACTATGGCTACACCTTC,CASSSTHLINYGYTF
.,TRBJ1-1,.,TRBV29-1,TGCAGCGTTTATAACCAGGCGGGCATACCTGAAGCTTTCTTT,CSVYNQAGIPEAFF
.,TRBJ2-5,.,TRBV3-1,TGTGCCAGCAGCCAAGATCCACCAAAGACCCAGTACTTC,CASSQDPPKTQYF
few,TRBJ2-5,.,TRBV4-1,TGCGCCAGCAGCCAAGGTCGCGCAGGACGACAAGAGACCCAGTACTTC,CASSQGRAGRQETQYF
few,TRBJ1-6,.,TRBV6-1,TGTGCCAGCAGCTCCCAGATCCCAACACCCCTCCACTTT,CASSSQIPTPLHF
.,TRBJ2-1,.,TRBV6-2/TRBV6-3,TGTGCCAGCAGTTACGGGTGGGAACCAAGGTTAGAGCAGTTCTTC,CASSYGWEPRLEQFF
few,TRBJ2-2,.,TRBV20-1,TGCAGTGCTAGAGATAGGGAGAGGAACACCGGGGAGCTGTTTTTT,CSARDRERNTGELFF
.,TRBJ2-2,TRBD1,TRBV20-1,TGCAGTGCCTCTACGCCGGGACAGGGATTCGGGGAGCTGTTTTTT,CSASTPGQGFGELFF